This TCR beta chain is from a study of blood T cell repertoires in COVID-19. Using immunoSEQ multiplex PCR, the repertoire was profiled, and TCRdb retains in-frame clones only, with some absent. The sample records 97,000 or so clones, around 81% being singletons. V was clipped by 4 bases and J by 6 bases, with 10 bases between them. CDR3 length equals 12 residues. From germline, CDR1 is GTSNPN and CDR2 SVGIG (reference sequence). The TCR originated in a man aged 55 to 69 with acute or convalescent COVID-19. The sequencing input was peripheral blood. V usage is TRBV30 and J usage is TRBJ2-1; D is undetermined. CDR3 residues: CAWTGNPNEQFF. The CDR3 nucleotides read TGTGCCTGGACTGGCAACCCCAATGAGCAGTTCTTC. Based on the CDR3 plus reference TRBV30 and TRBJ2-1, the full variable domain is SQTIHQWPATLVQPVGSPLSLECTVEGTSNPNLYWYRQAAGRGLQLLFYSVGIGQISSEVPQNLSASRPQDRQFILSSKKLLLSDSGFYLCAWTGNPNEQFFGPGTRLTVL.